These 14 T cell receptor beta chains came from one sample sequenced in a study of shared clonotypes between healthy human individuals. The method was immunoSEQ multiplex PCR; TCRdb's version includes in-frame clones alone and lacks a portion of them. The sample records roughly 590,000 clones, nearly 97% being singletons. Terminally differentiated effector memory CD45RA+ cells were left out of the naive CD8 fraction, which was CD45RO-negative and positively selected for CCR7. The sample consisted of naive CD8+ T cells sorted from blood. The source of these receptors is a young woman in good health.

V and J are TRBV5-8 and TRBJ1-5, with D maybe TRBD1 (6 bases). This CDR3 is 13 amino acids long. V was shortened by 0 bases and J by 6 bases, with 7 bases between the two germline ends. CDR1 SGHTS and CDR2 YDEGEE come from the germline V gene. The CDR3 DNA sequence: TGTGCCAGCAGCTTGGAGGGGGGTCAGCCCCAGCATTTT. Translated, it gives CASSLEGGQPQHF.

The chain couples TRBV14 to TRBJ1-2; D is possibly TRBD1 (5 bases). The germline gives CDR1 SGHDN, CDR2 FVKESK. V was clipped by 7 bases and J by 4 bases, with 25 bases between them. This CDR3 has 17 residues. In nucleotides, the CDR3 is TGTGCCAGCACCCCCGAGGTAGTGGTTTGGGGGACCTATGGCTACACCTTC. Translated: CASTPEVVVWGTYGYTF. The entire variable domain, with the rest obtained from reference TRBV14 and TRBJ1-2, is as follows: EAGVTQFPSHSVIEKGQTVTLRCDPISGHDNLYWYRRVMGKEIKFLLHFVKESKQDESGMPNNRFLAERTGGTYSTLKVQPAELEDSGVYFCASTPEVVVWGTYGYTFGSGTRLTVV.

For the CDR3, the DNA is TGTGCCAGCAGCGTGACAGGGGGCGCGGATCAGCCCCAGCATTTT. Its protein product is CASSVTGGADQPQHF. The rearrangement links TRBV7-9 to TRBJ1-5; 10 bases match TRBD1. Germline assignment: CDR1 SEHNR and CDR2 FQNEAQ (reference sequence). This CDR3 comprises 15 residues. Germline trimming cut 5 bases from V and 5 bases from J; bases unmatched to any gene: 6.

The CDR3 bases are TGCAGCGTCGACCTACTAGCGGGAGGCAGCAATGAGCAGTTCTTC. The encoded protein is CSVDLLAGGSNEQFF. The chain joins TRBV29-1 to TRBJ2-1, with 12 bases lining up with TRBD2. This CDR3 is built from 15 residues. The V gene end was trimmed by 6 bases and the J gene end by 6 bases; junction bases not matched to a gene: 9. The germline CDR1 and CDR2 sequences are SQVTM and ANQGSEA.

The genes are TRBV29-1 and TRBJ2-4, with 9 bases identical to TRBD1. The germline CDR1 and CDR2 sequences are SQVTM and ANQGSEA. CDR3 size: 13 residues. V lost 7 bases, J lost 1 base, and 2 bases stayed unmatched. The CDR3 is CSGQGGAKNIQYF. Here the CDR3 DNA reads TGCAGCGGACAGGGGGGCGCCAAAAACATTCAGTACTTC.

J is TRBJ2-7 and V is TRBV27; D possibly matches TRBD1 or TRBD2 (5 bases each). The CDR3 spans 17 residues. Germline V gene sequence: CDR1 MNHEY, CDR2 SMNVEV (reference sequence). V shed 8 bases and J shed 6 bases, with 29 bases lying between them. CDR3 sequence reads: CASSLQAPGPTVVEQYF. CDR3 nucleotide sequence: TGTGCCAGCTCATTACAGGCCCCGGGACCCACGGTAGTCGAGCAGTACTTC.

V is TRBV27 and J is TRBJ2-4, with unresolved D. CDR1 and CDR2 (germline): MNHEY, SMNVEV (reference sequence). V was clipped by 3 bases and J by 0 bases, with 9 bases between them. The CDR3 totals 15 residues. The CDR3 sequence is CASSFSNIAKNIQYF. The CDR3 DNA reads TGTGCCAGCAGTTTCTCCAATATAGCCAAAAACATTCAGTACTTC.

The chain uses TRBV27 and TRBJ2-5, with 9 positions matching TRBD1. The J call may not be correct, given that the DNA end is closer to TRBJ2-7. This CDR3 has 14 amino acids. Germline V gene lookup returns CDR1 MNHEY and CDR2 SMNVEV (reference sequence). For the CDR3, the DNA is TGTGCCAGCAGTTTAACGGGACAGGGCTACGAGCAGTACTTC. It encodes CASSLTGQGYEQYF.

J is TRBJ2-4 and V is TRBV15; D is uncertain. CDR1 and CDR2 (germline): LNHNV, YYDKDF (reference sequence). The germline V and J ends were trimmed by 3 bases and 1 base, with 10 bases remaining between them. The length of the CDR3 is 15 residues. The CDR3 nucleotides are TGTGCCACCAGCAGCTACCGGGCGGCCAAAAACATTCAGTACTTC. Translating gives CATSSYRAAKNIQYF. Full variable domain (missing parts from reference TRBV15 and TRBJ2-4): DAMVIQNPRYQVTQFGKPVTLSCSQTLNHNVMYWYQQKSSQAPKLLFHYYDKDFNNEADTPDNFQSRRPNTSFCFLDIRSPGLGDTAMYLCATSSYRAAKNIQYFGAGTRLSVL.

This clone is a singleton in its sample. V gene TRBV11-3 combines with J gene TRBJ2-1; 7 bases match TRBD1. The length of the CDR3 is 15 residues. V shed 1 base, J shed 4 bases, and the junction held 4 bases outside the gene matches. Germline CDR1 SGHNT, CDR2 YENEEA. In DNA form, the CDR3 reads TGTGCCAGCAGCTTAGGAGCAGGGGGTTACAATGAGCAGTTCTTC. This gives the protein CASSLGAGGYNEQFF.

This chain connects TRBV27 to TRBJ2-5; TRBD1 aligns across 7 bases. CDR3 length equals 13 residues. Germline loops: CDR1 MNHEY, CDR2 SMNVEV (reference sequence). J was trimmed by 2 bases and V by 5 bases; bases with no gene match: 2. The CDR3 sequence is CASSGDRQETQYF. DNA for the CDR3: TGTGCCAGCAGTGGGGACAGACAAGAGACCCAGTACTTC.

J is TRBJ2-3 and V is TRBV28; D is perhaps TRBD1 (5 bases). CDR1 and CDR2 from the germline V gene are MDHEN and SYDVKM. Trimming cost V 1 base and J 4 bases, with 18 bases left between them. The CDR3 spans 17 residues. Here the CDR3 reads CASSLLNSGQGSDTQYF. CDR3 nucleotide sequence: TGTGCCAGCAGTTTATTAAATTCCGGGCAGGGCTCAGATACGCAGTATTTT.

J is TRBJ1-1 and V is TRBV28; D might be TRBD1 (6 bases). Trimming removed 1 base from V and 4 bases from J, with 13 bases in between. CDR3 length: 15 amino acids. Germline values: CDR1 MDHEN, CDR2 SYDVKM. DNA for the CDR3: TGTGCCAGCAGTTTATTTAGGGGGATAGGCACTGAAGCTTTCTTT. Translating gives CASSLFRGIGTEAFF.

The chain combines TRBV27 with TRBJ1-1; D possibly corresponds to TRBD1 (5 bases). The CDR3 has 15 amino acids. Germline CDR1 MNHEY, CDR2 SMNVEV (reference sequence). V lost 0 bases and J 1 base, leaving 9 bases between the germline ends. DNA for the CDR3: TGTGCCAGCAGTTTATCGGGGGGATCGAACACTGAAGCTTTCTTT. Translation: CASSLSGGSNTEAFF.